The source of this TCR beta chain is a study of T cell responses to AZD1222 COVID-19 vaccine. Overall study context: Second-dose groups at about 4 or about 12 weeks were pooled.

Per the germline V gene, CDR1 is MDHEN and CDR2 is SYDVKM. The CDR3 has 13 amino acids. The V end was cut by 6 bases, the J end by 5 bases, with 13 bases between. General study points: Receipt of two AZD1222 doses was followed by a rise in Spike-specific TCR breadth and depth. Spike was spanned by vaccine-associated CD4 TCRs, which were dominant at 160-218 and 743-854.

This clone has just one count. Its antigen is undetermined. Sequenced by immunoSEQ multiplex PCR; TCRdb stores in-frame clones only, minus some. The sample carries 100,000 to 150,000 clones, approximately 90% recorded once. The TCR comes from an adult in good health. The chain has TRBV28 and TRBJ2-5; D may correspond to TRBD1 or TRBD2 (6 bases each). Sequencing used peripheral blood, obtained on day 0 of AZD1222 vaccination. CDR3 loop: CASRRGGRETQYF. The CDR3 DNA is TGTGCCAGCAGGAGAGGGGGGCGGGAGACCCAGTACTTC.